The entry below gives a single T cell receptor beta chain sequence along with its context. No antigen is known for it. The data were taken from a study of OX40 agonist ivuxolimab in advanced cancers. The overall study: The patients received agonistic anti-OX40 (CD134) antibody ivuxolimab. Six ivuxolimab dose levels, 0.01 to 10 mg/kg, were given intravenously every 2 weeks. Findings and limits, study-wide: CD4+ T cells averaged fewer expanded clones than CD8+ T cells. Patients who responded partially at 0.1-3.0 mg/kg showed clonal expansion ranking among the lowest.

Here immunoSEQ multiplex PCR was the method, and the copy in TCRdb shows in-frame clones only, minus some. The sample holds 40,000 to 55,000 clones, 80% to 90% seen once. This CDR3 has 14 amino acids. The V end was cut by 8 bases, the J end by 4 bases, with 15 bases between. Germline V lookup: CDR1 ENHRY, CDR2 SYGVKD. The sequence was obtained from an adult with an advanced solid tumor such as melanoma, head and neck, liver or kidney cancer. This chain links TRBV10-3 with TRBJ1-3; the D gene is possibly TRBD1 (5 bases). Sequenced here: CD4+ or CD8+ T cells sorted from blood, sampled in a trial of the OX40 agonist ivuxolimab. CDR3 DNA sequence: TGTGCCATCCGGTCGGGACCAGAGGGAAACACCATATATTTT. As protein: CAIRSGPEGNTIYF.